This T cell receptor (beta chain) was profiled in a study of cytomegalovirus exposure and HLA in healthy donors. Per the germline V gene, CDR1 is SGHRS and CDR2 is YFSETQ. V was clipped by 0 bases and J by 4 bases; unmatched bases: 3. This CDR3 has 15 amino acids. With 60 Vbeta and 13 Jbeta primers, the PCR was carried out. Sequenced by immunoSEQ multiplex PCR; TCRdb stores in-frame clones only, minus some. The sample has some 110,000 clones, around 77% seen once. As for this clone: Its target is not known.

Whole-study findings and limits: In a later analysis, at a false discovery rate of 0.05, approximately 18,000 TCR beta sequences were associated with HLA alleles. A later analysis showed HLA-associated TCR beta chains outstripping equally common others in clonal expansion. For cytomegalovirus status, the classifier reportedly gave diagnoses with high specificity and sensitivity. Rare TCR sequences dominated, though some public TCRs recurred in many donors.

Sample: PBMCs. This chain uses TRBV5-1 with TRBJ2-5, with 10 bases that match TRBD1. The receptor's source is a woman aged 40 to 50 in good health and CMV-seropositive. The CDR3, as DNA: TGCGCCAGCAGCTTGGGGACAGGGGGATCAGAGACCCAGTACTTC. Encoded protein: CASSLGTGGSETQYF.